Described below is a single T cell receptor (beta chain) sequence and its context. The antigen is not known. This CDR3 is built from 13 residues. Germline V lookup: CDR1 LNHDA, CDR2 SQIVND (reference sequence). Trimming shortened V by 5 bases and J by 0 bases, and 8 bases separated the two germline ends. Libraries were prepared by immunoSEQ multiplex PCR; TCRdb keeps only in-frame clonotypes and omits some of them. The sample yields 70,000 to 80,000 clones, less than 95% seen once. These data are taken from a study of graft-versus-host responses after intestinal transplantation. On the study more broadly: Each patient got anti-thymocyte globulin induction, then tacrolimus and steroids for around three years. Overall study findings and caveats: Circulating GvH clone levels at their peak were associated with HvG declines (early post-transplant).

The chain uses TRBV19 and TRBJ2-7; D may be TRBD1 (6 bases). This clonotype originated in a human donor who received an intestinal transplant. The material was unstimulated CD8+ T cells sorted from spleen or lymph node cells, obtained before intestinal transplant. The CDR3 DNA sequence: TGTGCCAGTAGTCTGGACAGCTCCTACGAGCAGTACTTC. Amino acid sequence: CASSLDSSYEQYF.